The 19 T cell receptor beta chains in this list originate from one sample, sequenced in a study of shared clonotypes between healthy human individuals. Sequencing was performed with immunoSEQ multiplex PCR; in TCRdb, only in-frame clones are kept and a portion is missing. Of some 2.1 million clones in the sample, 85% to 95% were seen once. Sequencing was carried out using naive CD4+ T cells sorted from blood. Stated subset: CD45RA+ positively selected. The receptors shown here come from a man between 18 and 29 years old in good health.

CDR3 in amino acids: CASSLRGSTEAFF. CDR3 bases: TGTGCCAGCAGCTTAAGAGGGAGCACTGAAGCTTTCTTT. The chain couples TRBV11-2 to TRBJ1-1; the D is unclear. The CDR3 totals 13 residues. The germline V gene encodes CDR1 SGHAT and CDR2 FQNNGV. V was shortened by 2 bases and J by 4 bases, with 8 bases between the two germline ends. Based on the CDR3 plus reference TRBV11-2 and TRBJ1-1, the full variable domain is EAGVAQSPRYKIIEKRQSVAFWCNPISGHATLYWYQQILGQGPKLLIQFQNNGVVDDSQLPKDRFSAERLKGVDSTLKIQPAKLEDSAVYLCASSLRGSTEAFFGQGTRLTVV.

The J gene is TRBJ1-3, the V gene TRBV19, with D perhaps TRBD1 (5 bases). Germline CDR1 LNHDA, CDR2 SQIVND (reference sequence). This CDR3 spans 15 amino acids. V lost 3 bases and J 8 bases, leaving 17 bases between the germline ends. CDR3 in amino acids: CASSMGTLDGDTIYF. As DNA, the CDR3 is TGTGCCAGTAGTATGGGGACGTTGGATGGCGACACCATATATTTT.

CDR3 coding DNA: TGCGCCAGCAGCTCTGGCTCCGTATCCGGGGAGCTGTTTTTT. It yields the protein CASSSGSVSGELFF. The chain employs TRBV5-1 and TRBJ2-2; D gene uncertain. The length of the CDR3 is 14 residues. Germline CDR1 reads SGHRS; CDR2 reads YFSETQ. Trimming removed 3 bases from V and 6 bases from J, with 12 bases in between. Complete variable domain (other parts from reference TRBV5-1 and TRBJ2-2): KAGVTQTPRYLIKTRGQQVTLSCSPISGHRSVSWYQQTPGQGLQFLFEYFSETQRNKGNFPGRFSGRQFSNSRSEMNVSTLELGDSALYLCASSSGSVSGELFFGEGSRLTVL.

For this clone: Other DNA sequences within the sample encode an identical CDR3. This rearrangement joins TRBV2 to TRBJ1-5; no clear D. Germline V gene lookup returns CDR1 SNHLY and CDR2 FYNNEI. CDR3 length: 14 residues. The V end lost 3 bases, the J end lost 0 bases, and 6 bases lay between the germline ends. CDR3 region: CASSDSHSNQPQHF. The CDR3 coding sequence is TGTGCCAGCAGTGATAGCCATAGCAATCAGCCCCAGCATTTT.

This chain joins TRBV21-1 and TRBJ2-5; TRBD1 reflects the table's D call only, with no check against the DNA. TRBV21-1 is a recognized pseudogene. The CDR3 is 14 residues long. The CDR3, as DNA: TGTGCCAGCAGCAAAGGGACAGCCCAAGAGACCCAGTACTTC. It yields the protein CASSKGTAQETQYF.

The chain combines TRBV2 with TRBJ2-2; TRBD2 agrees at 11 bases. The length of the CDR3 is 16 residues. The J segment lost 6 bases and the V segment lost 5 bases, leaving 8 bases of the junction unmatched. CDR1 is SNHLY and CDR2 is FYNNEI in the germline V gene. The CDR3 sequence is CASSRELAGVSGELFF. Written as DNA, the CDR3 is TGTGCCAGCAGTAGGGAACTAGCGGGGGTGTCCGGGGAGCTGTTTTTT.

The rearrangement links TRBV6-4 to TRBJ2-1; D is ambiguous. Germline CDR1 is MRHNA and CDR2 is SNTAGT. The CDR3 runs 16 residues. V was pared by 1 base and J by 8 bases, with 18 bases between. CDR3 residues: CASSDFAHLDVDEQFF. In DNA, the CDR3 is TGTGCCAGCAGTGACTTCGCACACTTGGACGTCGATGAGCAGTTCTTC.

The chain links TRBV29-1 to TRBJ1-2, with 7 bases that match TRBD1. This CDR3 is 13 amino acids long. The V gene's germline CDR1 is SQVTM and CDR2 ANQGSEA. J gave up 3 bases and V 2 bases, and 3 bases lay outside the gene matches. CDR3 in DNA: TGCAGCGTTGAACAGGGGGACTACTATGGCTACACCTTC. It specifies CSVEQGDYYGYTF.

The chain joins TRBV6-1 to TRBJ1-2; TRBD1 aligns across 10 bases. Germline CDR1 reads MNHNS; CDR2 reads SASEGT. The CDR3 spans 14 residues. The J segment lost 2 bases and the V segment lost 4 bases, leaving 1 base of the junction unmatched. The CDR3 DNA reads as TGTGCCAGCAGTGGGGGACAGGGGAACTATGGCTACACCTTC. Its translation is CASSGGQGNYGYTF.

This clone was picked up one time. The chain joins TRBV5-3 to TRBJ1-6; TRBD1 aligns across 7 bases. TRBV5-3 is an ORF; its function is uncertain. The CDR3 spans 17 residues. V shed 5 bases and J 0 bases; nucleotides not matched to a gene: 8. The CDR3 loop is CARREQQGSSYNSPLHF. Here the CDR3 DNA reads TGTGCCAGAAGAGAACAACAGGGGAGCTCCTATAATTCACCCCTCCACTTT.

The CDR3 DNA follows: TGTGCCAGCAGTGAAGGGGGATTGAACACTGAAGCTTTCTTT. It specifies CASSEGGLNTEAFF. This chain connects TRBV18 to TRBJ1-1; maybe TRBD1 (6 bases). Trimming removed 8 bases at V and 0 bases at J, with 13 bases between. The CDR3 has 14 amino acids. Germline lookup yields CDR1 KGHSH and CDR2 LQKENI.

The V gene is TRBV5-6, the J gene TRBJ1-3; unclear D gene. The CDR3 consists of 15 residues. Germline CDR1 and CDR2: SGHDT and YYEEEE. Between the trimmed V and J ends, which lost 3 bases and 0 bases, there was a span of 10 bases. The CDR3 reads CASSSIATSGNTIYF. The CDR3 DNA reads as TGTGCCAGCAGCTCGATCGCTACCTCTGGAAACACCATATATTTT.

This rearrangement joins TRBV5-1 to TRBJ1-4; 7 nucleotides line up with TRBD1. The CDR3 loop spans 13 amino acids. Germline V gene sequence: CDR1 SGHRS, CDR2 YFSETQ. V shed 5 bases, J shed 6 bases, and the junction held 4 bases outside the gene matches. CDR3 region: CASREGADEKLFF. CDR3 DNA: TGCGCCAGCAGGGAGGGGGCGGATGAAAAACTGTTTTTT.

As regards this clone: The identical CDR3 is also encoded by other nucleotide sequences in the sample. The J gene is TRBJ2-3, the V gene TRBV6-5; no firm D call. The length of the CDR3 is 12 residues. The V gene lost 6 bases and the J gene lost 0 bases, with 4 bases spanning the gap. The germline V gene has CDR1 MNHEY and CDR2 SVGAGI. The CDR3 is CASRSSTDTQYF. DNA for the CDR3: TGTGCCAGCAGGTCGAGCACAGATACGCAGTATTTT.

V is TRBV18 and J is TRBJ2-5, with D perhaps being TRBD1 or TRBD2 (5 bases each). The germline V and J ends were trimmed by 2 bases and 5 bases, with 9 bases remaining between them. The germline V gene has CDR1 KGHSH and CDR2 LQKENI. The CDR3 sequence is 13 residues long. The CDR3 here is CASSPIGTETQYF. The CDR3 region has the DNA TGTGCCAGCTCACCAATCGGGACGGAGACCCAGTACTTC.

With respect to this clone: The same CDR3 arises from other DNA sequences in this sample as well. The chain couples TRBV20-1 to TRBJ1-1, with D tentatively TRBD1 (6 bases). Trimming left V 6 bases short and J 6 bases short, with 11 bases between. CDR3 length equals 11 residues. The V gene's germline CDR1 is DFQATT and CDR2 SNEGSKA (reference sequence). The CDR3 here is CSAPGVAEAFF. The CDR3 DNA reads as TGCAGTGCCCCAGGGGTAGCTGAAGCTTTCTTT.

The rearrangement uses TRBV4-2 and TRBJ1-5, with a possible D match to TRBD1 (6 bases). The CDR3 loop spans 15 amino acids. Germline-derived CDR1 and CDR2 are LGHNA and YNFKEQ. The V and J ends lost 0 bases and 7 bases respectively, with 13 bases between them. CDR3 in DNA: TGTGCCAGCAGCCAAGAAAGGGGGGCCTGGCAGCCCCAGCATTTT. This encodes CASSQERGAWQPQHF.

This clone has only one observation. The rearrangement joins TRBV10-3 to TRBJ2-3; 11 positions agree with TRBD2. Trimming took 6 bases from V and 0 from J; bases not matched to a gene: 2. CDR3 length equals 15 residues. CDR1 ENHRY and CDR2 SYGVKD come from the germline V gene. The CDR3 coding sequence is TGTGCCATCAGCGGGACTAGCGGCAGCACAGATACGCAGTATTTT. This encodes CAISGTSGSTDTQYF.

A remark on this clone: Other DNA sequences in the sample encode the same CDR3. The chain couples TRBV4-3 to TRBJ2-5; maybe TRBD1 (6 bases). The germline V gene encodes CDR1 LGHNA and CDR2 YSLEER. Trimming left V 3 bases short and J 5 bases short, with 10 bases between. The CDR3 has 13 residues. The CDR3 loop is CASSQAGAETQYF. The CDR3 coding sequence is TGCGCCAGCAGCCAGGCAGGGGCGGAGACCCAGTACTTC.